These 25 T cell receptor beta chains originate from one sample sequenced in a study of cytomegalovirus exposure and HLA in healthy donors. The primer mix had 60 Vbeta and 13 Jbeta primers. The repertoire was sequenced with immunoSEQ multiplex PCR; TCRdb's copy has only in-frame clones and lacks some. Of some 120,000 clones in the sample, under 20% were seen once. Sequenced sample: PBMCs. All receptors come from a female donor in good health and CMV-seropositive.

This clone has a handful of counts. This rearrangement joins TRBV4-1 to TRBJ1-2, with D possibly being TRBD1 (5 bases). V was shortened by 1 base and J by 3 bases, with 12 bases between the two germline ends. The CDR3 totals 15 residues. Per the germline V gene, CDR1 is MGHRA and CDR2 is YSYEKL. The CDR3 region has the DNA TGCGCCAGCAGCCAAGCGCGGACATACTACTATGGCTACACCTTC. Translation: CASSQARTYYYGYTF.

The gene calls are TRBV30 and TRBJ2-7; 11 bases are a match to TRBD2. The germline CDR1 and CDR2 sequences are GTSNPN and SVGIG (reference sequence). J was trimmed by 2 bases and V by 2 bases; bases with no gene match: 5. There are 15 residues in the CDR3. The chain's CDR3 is CAWSPKLAGAYEQYF. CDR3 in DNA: TGTGCCTGGAGTCCCAAACTAGCGGGAGCCTACGAGCAGTACTTC. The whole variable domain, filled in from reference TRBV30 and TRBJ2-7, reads SQTIHQWPATLVQPVGSPLSLECTVEGTSNPNLYWYRQAAGRGLQLLFYSVGIGQISSEVPQNLSASRPQDRQFILSSKKLLLSDSGFYLCAWSPKLAGAYEQYFGPGTRLTVT.

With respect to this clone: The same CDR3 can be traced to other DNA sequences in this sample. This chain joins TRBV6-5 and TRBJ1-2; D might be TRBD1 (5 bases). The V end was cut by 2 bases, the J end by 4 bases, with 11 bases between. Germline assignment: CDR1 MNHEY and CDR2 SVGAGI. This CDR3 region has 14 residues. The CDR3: CASSYDRQIYGYTF. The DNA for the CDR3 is TGTGCCAGCAGTTACGACAGACAAATCTATGGCTACACCTTC.

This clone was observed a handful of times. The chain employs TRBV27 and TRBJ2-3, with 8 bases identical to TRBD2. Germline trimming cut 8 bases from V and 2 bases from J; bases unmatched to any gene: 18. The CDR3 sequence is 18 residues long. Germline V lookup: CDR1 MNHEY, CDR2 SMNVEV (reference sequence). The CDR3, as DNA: TGTGCCAGCTCCGCTTGGCGGGGGGCCGGTTACCTCACAGATACGCAGTATTTT. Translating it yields CASSAWRGAGYLTDTQYF.

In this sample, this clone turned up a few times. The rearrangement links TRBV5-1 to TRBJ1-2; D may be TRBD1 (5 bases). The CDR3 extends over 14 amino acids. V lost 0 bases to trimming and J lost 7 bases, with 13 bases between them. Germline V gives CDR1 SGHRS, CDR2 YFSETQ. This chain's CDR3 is CASSLDSGVGGYTF. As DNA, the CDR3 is TGCGCCAGCAGCTTGGACTCGGGGGTTGGTGGCTACACCTTC. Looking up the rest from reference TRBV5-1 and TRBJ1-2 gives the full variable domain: KAGVTQTPRYLIKTRGQQVTLSCSPISGHRSVSWYQQTPGQGLQFLFEYFSETQRNKGNFPGRFSGRQFSNSRSEMNVSTLELGDSALYLCASSLDSGVGGYTFGSGTRLTVV.

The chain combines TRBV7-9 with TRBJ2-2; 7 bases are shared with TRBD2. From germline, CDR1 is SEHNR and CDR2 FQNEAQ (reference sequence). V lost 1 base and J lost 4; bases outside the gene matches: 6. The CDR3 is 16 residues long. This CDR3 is CASSLGLATSTGELFF. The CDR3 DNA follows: TGTGCCAGCAGCTTAGGACTAGCTACTAGCACCGGGGAGCTGTTTTTT.

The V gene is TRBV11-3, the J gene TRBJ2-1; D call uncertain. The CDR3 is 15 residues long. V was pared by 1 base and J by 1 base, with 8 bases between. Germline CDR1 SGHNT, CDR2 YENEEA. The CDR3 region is CASSLGRRSYNEQFF. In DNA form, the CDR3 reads TGTGCCAGCAGCTTAGGGCGGCGGTCCTACAATGAGCAGTTCTTC.

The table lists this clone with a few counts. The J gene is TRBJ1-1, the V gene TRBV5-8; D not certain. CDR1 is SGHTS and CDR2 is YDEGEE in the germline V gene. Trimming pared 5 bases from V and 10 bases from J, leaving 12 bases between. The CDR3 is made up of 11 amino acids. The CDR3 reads CASRAGIRAFF. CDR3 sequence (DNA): TGTGCCAGCAGGGCAGGTATACGAGCTTTCTTT. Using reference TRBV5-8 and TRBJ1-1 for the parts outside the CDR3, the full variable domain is EAGVTQSPTHLIKTRGQQATLRCSPISGHTSVYWYQQALGLGLQFLLWYDEGEERNRGNFPPRFSGRQFPNYSSELNVNALELEDSALYLCASRAGIRAFFGQGTRLTVV.

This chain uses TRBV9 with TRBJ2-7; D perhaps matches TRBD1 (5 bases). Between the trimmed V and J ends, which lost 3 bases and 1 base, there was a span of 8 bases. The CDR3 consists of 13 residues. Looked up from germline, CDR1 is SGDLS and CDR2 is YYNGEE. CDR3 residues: CASSAGQSYEQYF. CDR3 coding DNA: TGTGCCAGCAGCGCCGGACAATCCTACGAGCAGTACTTC.

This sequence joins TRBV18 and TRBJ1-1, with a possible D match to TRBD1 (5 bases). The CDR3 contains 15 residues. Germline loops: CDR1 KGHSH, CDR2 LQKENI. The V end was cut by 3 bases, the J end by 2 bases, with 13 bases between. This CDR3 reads CASSPRQSLNTEAFF. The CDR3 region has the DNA TGTGCCAGCTCACCGCGACAGAGTCTTAACACTGAAGCTTTCTTT. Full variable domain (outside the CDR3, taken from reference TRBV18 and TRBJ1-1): NAGVMQNPRHLVRRRGQEARLRCSPMKGHSHVYWYRQLPEEGLKFMVYLQKENIIDESGMPKERFSAEFPKEGPSILRIQQVVRGDSAAYFCASSPRQSLNTEAFFGQGTRLTVV.

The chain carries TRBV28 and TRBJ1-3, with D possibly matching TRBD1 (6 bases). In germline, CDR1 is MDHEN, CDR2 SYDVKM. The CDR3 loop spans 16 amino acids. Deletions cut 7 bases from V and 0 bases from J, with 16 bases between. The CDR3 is CASIEGGVPSGNTIYF. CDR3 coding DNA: TGTGCCAGCATCGAGGGGGGGGTCCCCTCTGGAAACACCATATATTTT.

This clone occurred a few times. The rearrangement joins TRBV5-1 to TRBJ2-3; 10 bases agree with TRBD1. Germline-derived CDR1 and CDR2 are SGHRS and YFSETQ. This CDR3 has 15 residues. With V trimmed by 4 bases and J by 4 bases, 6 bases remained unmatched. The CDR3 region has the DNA TGCGCCAGCAGCCGCGGGACAGGGGACTCAGATACGCAGTATTTT. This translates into CASSRGTGDSDTQYF. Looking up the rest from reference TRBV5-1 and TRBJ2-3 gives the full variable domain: KAGVTQTPRYLIKTRGQQVTLSCSPISGHRSVSWYQQTPGQGLQFLFEYFSETQRNKGNFPGRFSGRQFSNSRSEMNVSTLELGDSALYLCASSRGTGDSDTQYFGPGTRLTVL.

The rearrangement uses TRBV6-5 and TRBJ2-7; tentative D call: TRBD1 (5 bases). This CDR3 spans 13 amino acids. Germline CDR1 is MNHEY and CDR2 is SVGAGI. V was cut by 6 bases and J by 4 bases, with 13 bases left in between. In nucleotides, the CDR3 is TGTGCCAGCAGCCCGGACATAGGGTACGAGCAGTACTTC. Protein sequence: CASSPDIGYEQYF.

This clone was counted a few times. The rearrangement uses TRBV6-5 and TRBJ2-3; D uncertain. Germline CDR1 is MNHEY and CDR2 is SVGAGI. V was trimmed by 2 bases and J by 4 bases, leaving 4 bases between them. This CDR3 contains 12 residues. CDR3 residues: CASSYPPDTQYF. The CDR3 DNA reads TGTGCCAGCAGTTACCCTCCAGATACGCAGTATTTT.

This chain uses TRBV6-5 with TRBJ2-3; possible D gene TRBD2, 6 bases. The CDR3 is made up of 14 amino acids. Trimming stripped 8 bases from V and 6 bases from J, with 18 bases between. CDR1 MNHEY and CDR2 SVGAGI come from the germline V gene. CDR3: CASGREYLVDTQYF. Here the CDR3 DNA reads TGTGCCAGCGGGCGGGAATATTTGGTGGATACGCAGTATTTT.

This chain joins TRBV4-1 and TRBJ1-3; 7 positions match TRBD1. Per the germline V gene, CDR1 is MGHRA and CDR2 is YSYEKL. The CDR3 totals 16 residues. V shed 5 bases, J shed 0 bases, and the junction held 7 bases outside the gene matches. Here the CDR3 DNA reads TGCGCCAGCAGCTTAAACAGGGGCAGCTCTGGAAACACCATATATTTT. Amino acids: CASSLNRGSSGNTIYF.

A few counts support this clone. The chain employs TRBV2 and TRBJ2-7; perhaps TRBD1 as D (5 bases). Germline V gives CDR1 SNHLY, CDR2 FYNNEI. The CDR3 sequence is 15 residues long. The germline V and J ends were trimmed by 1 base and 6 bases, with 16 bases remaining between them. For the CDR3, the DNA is TGTGCCAGCAGTGAAGAGGCAGGGAAGGCTGTCGAGCAGTACTTC. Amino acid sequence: CASSEEAGKAVEQYF.

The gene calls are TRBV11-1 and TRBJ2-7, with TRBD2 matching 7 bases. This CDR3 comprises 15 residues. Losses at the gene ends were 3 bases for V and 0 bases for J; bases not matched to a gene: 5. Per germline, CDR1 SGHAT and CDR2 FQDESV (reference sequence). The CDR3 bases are TGTGCCAGCAGCTTTAGCGGGCTGGGCTCCTACGAGCAGTACTTC. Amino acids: CASSFSGLGSYEQYF.

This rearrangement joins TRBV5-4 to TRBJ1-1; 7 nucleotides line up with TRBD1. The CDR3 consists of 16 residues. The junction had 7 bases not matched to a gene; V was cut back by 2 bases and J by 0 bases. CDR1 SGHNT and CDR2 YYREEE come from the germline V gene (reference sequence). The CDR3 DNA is TGTGCCAGCAGCTTCAGTCAGGGGGTCATGAACACTGAAGCTTTCTTT. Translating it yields CASSFSQGVMNTEAFF.

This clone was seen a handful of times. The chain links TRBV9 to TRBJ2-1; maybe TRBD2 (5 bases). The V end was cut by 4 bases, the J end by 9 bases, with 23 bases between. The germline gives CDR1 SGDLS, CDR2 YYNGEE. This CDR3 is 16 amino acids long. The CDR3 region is CASSPGVVWEQSEQFF. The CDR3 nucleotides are TGTGCCAGCAGCCCCGGTGTGGTGTGGGAGCAAAGTGAGCAGTTCTTC.

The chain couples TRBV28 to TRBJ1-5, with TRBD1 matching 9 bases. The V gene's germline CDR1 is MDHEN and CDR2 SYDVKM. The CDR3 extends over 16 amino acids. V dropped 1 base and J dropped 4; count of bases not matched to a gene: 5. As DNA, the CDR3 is TGTGCCAGCAGTTTATTGGGACAGGGTCTAAATCAGCCCCAGCATTTT. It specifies CASSLLGQGLNQPQHF. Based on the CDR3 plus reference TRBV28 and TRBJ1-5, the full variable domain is DVKVTQSSRYLVKRTGEKVFLECVQDMDHENMFWYRQDPGLGLRLIYFSYDVKMKEKGDIPEGYSVSREKKERFSLILESASTNQTSMYLCASSLLGQGLNQPQHFGDGTRLSIL.

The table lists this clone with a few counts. In DNA form, the CDR3 reads TGTGCCTGGAACCGGGGGGCGGACGATCAGCCCCAGCATTTT. Translation gives CAWNRGADDQPQHF. The J gene is TRBJ1-5, the V gene TRBV30; tentatively, D is TRBD1 (6 bases). V was shortened by 4 bases and J by 5 bases, with 15 bases between the two germline ends. Germline assignment: CDR1 GTSNPN and CDR2 SVGIG (reference sequence). This CDR3 has 14 amino acids.

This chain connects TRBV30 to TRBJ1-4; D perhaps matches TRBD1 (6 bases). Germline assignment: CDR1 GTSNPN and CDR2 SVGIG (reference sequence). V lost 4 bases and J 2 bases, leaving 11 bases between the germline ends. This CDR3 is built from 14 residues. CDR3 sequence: CAWTTGPTNEKLFF. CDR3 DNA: TGTGCCTGGACCACAGGGCCCACTAATGAAAAACTGTTTTTT. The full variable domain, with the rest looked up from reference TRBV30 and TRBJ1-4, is SQTIHQWPATLVQPVGSPLSLECTVEGTSNPNLYWYRQAAGRGLQLLFYSVGIGQISSEVPQNLSASRPQDRQFILSSKKLLLSDSGFYLCAWTTGPTNEKLFFGSGTQLSVL.

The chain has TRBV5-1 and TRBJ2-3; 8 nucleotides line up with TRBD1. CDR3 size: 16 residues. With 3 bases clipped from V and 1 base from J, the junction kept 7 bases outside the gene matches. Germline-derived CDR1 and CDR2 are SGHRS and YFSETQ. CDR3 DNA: TGCGCCAGCAGCTCAAAAGCAGGGGGCGGCACAGATACGCAGTATTTT. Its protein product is CASSSKAGGGTDTQYF.

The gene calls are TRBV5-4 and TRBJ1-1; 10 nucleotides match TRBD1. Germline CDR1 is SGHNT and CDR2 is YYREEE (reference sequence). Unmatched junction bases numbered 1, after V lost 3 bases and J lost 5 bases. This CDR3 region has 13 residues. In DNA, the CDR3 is TGTGCCAGCAGCTCGGACAGGGGGACTGAAGCTTTCTTT. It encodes CASSSDRGTEAFF.